These 25 T cell receptor beta chains were sequenced from one sample in a study of cytomegalovirus exposure and HLA in healthy donors. With 60 Vbeta and 13 Jbeta primers, the PCR was carried out. Produced via immunoSEQ multiplex PCR; TCRdb's table is partial and in-frame only. The table shows 200,000 to 250,000 clones, with roughly 91% occurring only once. The sample was PBMCs. The source is a young woman in good health and CMV-seronegative.

The chain employs TRBV5-4 and TRBJ2-1, with TRBD2 matching over 9 bases. This CDR3 has 16 amino acids. The junction had 11 bases not matched to a gene; V was cut back by 0 bases and J by 10 bases. Germline assignment: CDR1 SGHNT and CDR2 YYREEE (reference sequence). The CDR3 loop is CASSLADGTSFREQFF. In nucleotides, the CDR3 is TGTGCCAGCAGCTTGGCCGACGGGACTAGCTTTCGGGAGCAGTTCTTC.

This sequence joins TRBV9 and TRBJ1-1; weak D call: TRBD1 (6 bases). This CDR3 comprises 13 residues. The germline V and J ends were trimmed by 6 bases and 4 bases, with 13 bases remaining between them. The V gene's germline CDR1 is SGDLS and CDR2 YYNGEE. The CDR3 DNA sequence: TGTGCCAGCACCGAGGGGGGGGGCACTGAAGCTTTCTTT. It is translated as CASTEGGGTEAFF.

V and J are TRBV29-1 and TRBJ2-1, with 8 bases fitting TRBD2. The CDR3 loop spans 14 amino acids. J was trimmed by 2 bases and V by 7 bases; bases with no gene match: 7. CDR1 and CDR2 from the germline V gene are SQVTM and ANQGSEA. DNA for the CDR3: TGCAGCGACGCTGGACTAGCTCCCTACAATGAGCAGTTCTTC. Amino acids: CSDAGLAPYNEQFF.

The V gene is TRBV11-1, the J gene TRBJ2-4; the match to TRBD2 covers 9 bases. This CDR3 has 18 amino acids. From germline, CDR1 is SGHAT and CDR2 FQDESV (reference sequence). V shed 0 bases, J shed 5 bases, and the junction held 11 bases outside the gene matches. CDR3 DNA: TGTGCCAGCAGCTTAGCGAGAGTGGGTAGCGGGGGCCAAAACATTCAGTACTTC. It codes for CASSLARVGSGGQNIQYF.

The chain employs TRBV7-2 and TRBJ1-2; 10 bases map to TRBD1. Germline V gene data show CDR1 as SGHTA and CDR2 as FQGNSA. The V segment lost 9 bases and the J segment 2 bases; nucleotides outside the gene matches: 6. The CDR3 consists of 14 residues. In nucleotides, the CDR3 is TGTGCCAGTTTGACAGGGGGCGAGAACTATGGCTACACCTTC. It is translated as CASLTGGENYGYTF.

V usage is TRBV7-8 and J usage is TRBJ2-5; tentative D call: TRBD1 (6 bases). The J call may be wrong; the DNA end is better matched by TRBJ2-7. The CDR3 consists of 15 residues. Per germline, CDR1 SGHVS and CDR2 FQNEAQ. CDR3: CASSPPQGSDYEQYF. For the CDR3, the DNA is TGTGCCAGCAGCCCACCCCAGGGGAGCGACTACGAGCAGTACTTC.

The gene calls are TRBV27 and TRBJ1-4; possible D gene TRBD1, 6 bases. The germline CDR1 and CDR2 sequences are MNHEY and SMNVEV (reference sequence). Trimming took off 6 bases at V and 10 bases at J, with 15 bases between the two ends. The CDR3 loop spans 13 amino acids. The CDR3 protein is CASSARRGGKLFF. The CDR3 nucleotides are TGTGCCAGCAGCGCCCGAAGGGGGGGAAAACTGTTTTTT.

This chain connects TRBV14 to TRBJ2-4; 9 bases match TRBD2. Germline CDR1 reads SGHDN; CDR2 reads FVKESK. V lost 2 bases to trimming and J lost 3 bases; unmatched junction nucleotides: 11. The CDR3 covers 18 residues. CDR3 sequence (DNA): TGTGCCAGCAGCCAACTCCCAGGGGTAGCGGGGGACAAAAACATTCAGTACTTC. This codes for CASSQLPGVAGDKNIQYF.

The genes are TRBV15 and TRBJ1-1; D gene ambiguous. V lost 0 bases and J lost 1, with 6 bases in between. The germline CDR1 and CDR2 sequences are LNHNV and YYDKDF (reference sequence). This CDR3 has 14 amino acids. The CDR3 loop reads CATSREAENTEAFF. CDR3 DNA sequence: TGTGCCACCAGCAGAGAGGCGGAGAACACTGAAGCTTTCTTT.

The chain recombines TRBV27 with TRBJ2-3; 8 positions agree with TRBD2. Losses at the gene ends were 7 bases for V and 7 bases for J; bases not matched to a gene: 13. The germline V gene has CDR1 MNHEY and CDR2 SMNVEV (reference sequence). There are 15 residues in the CDR3. The CDR3 loop is CASTRGASGLNTQYF. The CDR3 DNA reads TGTGCCAGCACCCGCGGGGCTAGCGGGCTTAATACGCAGTATTTT.

J is TRBJ2-3 and V is TRBV28; 11 bases match TRBD1. Losses at the gene ends were 3 bases for V and 7 bases for J; bases not matched to a gene: 3. CDR3 length equals 14 residues. CDR1 is MDHEN and CDR2 is SYDVKM in the germline V gene. The CDR3 is CASSLRTGGNTQYF. In nucleotides, the CDR3 is TGTGCCAGCAGTTTGAGGACAGGGGGCAATACGCAGTATTTT.

The gene calls are TRBV4-3 and TRBJ2-2, with 9 bases matching TRBD2. Trimming took 1 base from V and 6 from J; bases not matched to a gene: 18. Germline values: CDR1 LGHNA, CDR2 YSLEER. This CDR3 has 20 residues. The CDR3 nucleotides read TGCGCCAGCAGCCAAGTTCCCCGTTCCCTAGCGGGGCCTCCCCCCGGGGAGCTGTTTTTT. Translation: CASSQVPRSLAGPPPGELFF.

The genes are TRBV7-2 and TRBJ1-2; TRBD1 matches at 10 bases. There are 14 residues in the CDR3. The V and J ends lost 5 bases and 4 bases, in that order; junction bases with no gene match: 4. Germline loops: CDR1 SGHTA, CDR2 FQGNSA. The CDR3 loop is CASSPRTGGYGYTF. DNA of the CDR3: TGTGCCAGCAGCCCTAGGACAGGGGGCTATGGCTACACCTTC.

V gene TRBV15 combines with J gene TRBJ1-4, with TRBD1 as a possible D gene (6 bases). The CDR3 spans 14 residues. Germline CDR1 is LNHNV and CDR2 is YYDKDF (reference sequence). V lost 1 base and J 7 bases, leaving 10 bases between the germline ends. The CDR3: CATSRGQDTEKLFF. The CDR3, as DNA: TGTGCCACCAGCAGAGGACAGGATACTGAAAAACTGTTTTTT.

The chain has TRBV27 and TRBJ2-3, with TRBD1 matching 7 bases. Germline lookup yields CDR1 MNHEY and CDR2 SMNVEV (reference sequence). Unmatched junction bases numbered 15, after V lost 10 bases and J lost 2 bases. This CDR3 contains 16 residues. CDR3 sequence: CATTPTQGTFTDTQYF. CDR3 DNA: TGTGCCACCACCCCCACACAGGGGACCTTCACAGATACGCAGTATTTT.

The V and J genes are TRBV5-5 and TRBJ1-6; D is ambiguous. CDR1 is SGHKS, CDR2 YYEKEE, per germline (reference sequence). Between the trimmed V and J ends, which lost 7 bases and 8 bases, there was a span of 16 bases. CDR3 length: 14 residues. This chain's CDR3 is CASGLGRGDSPLHF. In nucleotides, the CDR3 is TGTGCCAGCGGACTTGGCCGGGGAGATTCACCCCTCCACTTT.

The J gene is TRBJ2-5, the V gene TRBV7-9, with D possibly matching TRBD2 (6 bases). Trimming pared 1 base from V and 4 bases from J, leaving 25 bases between. Germline CDR1 is SEHNR and CDR2 is FQNEAQ (reference sequence). The CDR3 is 19 residues long. The CDR3 here is CASSLGRLATTAPGETQYF. In DNA, the CDR3 is TGTGCCAGCAGCTTAGGGAGGCTAGCGACCACTGCCCCGGGAGAGACCCAGTACTTC.

The CDR3 protein is CASSLVEGRAEAFF. The CDR3 nucleotides read TGTGCCAGTAGTCTCGTCGAGGGGAGGGCTGAAGCTTTCTTT. The rearrangement links TRBV19 to TRBJ1-1, with D tentatively TRBD1 (5 bases). The germline CDR1 and CDR2 sequences are LNHDA and SQIVND (reference sequence). The CDR3 loop spans 14 amino acids. The V and J ends lost 5 bases and 6 bases respectively, with 16 bases between them.

CDR3 bases: TGTGCCAGCAGTTACACCCCCAGAACAGGGGGAACTGAAGCTTTCTTT. Translating gives CASSYTPRTGGTEAFF. The gene calls are TRBV6-6 and TRBJ1-1; 8 bases are shared with TRBD1. V dropped 2 bases and J dropped 5; count of bases not matched to a gene: 10. Germline-derived CDR1 and CDR2 are MNHNY and SVGAGI (reference sequence). The CDR3 spans 16 residues.

The V call is TRBV19, the J call TRBJ1-2; D is perhaps TRBD1 (5 bases). Germline loops: CDR1 LNHDA, CDR2 SQIVND (reference sequence). Between the trimmed V and J ends, which lost 7 bases and 6 bases, there was a span of 15 bases. The CDR3 consists of 13 residues. DNA of the CDR3: TGTGCCAGTAAGGCAGGGTCTTACGATGGCTACACCTTC. It is translated as CASKAGSYDGYTF. Looking up the rest from reference TRBV19 and TRBJ1-2 gives the full variable domain: DGGITQSPKYLFRKEGQNVTLSCEQNLNHDAMYWYRQDPGQGLRLIYYSQIVNDFQKGDIAEGYSVSREKKESFPLTVTSAQKNPTAFYLCASKAGSYDGYTFGSGTRLTVV.

V is TRBV2 and J is TRBJ2-2; maybe TRBD2 (5 bases). CDR1 is SNHLY, CDR2 FYNNEI, per germline. V lost 7 bases, J lost 5 bases, and 14 bases lay in between. The CDR3 extends over 14 amino acids. CDR3 loop: CASISLGGTGELFF. As DNA, the CDR3 is TGTGCCAGCATCTCCCTAGGCGGGACCGGGGAGCTGTTTTTT. Full variable domain (remainder filled in from reference TRBV2 and TRBJ2-2): EPEVTQTPSHQVTQMGQEVILRCVPISNHLYFYWYRQILGQKVEFLVSFYNNEISEKSEIFDDQFSVERPDGSNFTLKIRSTKLEDSAMYFCASISLGGTGELFFGEGSRLTVL.

The table lists this clone with a count of one. The rearrangement joins TRBV4-3 to TRBJ2-2, with D tentatively TRBD1 (5 bases). The CDR3 consists of 15 residues. Germline V gives CDR1 LGHNA, CDR2 YSLEER. V lost 1 base to trimming and J lost 3 bases, with 9 bases between them. The CDR3 loop reads CASSQGQLYTGELFF. DNA for the CDR3: TGCGCCAGCAGCCAAGGACAGCTCTACACCGGGGAGCTGTTTTTT.

The CDR3 loop is CASSFEDSSTDTQYF. The CDR3 region has the DNA TGCGCCAGCAGCTTCGAAGACTCTAGCACAGATACGCAGTATTTT. The V call is TRBV5-1, the J call TRBJ2-3; D not resolved. The germline CDR1 and CDR2 sequences are SGHRS and YFSETQ. CDR3 length: 15 amino acids. With 2 bases removed from V and 0 bases from J, the gap between germline ends came to 10 bases.

The chain recombines TRBV7-8 with TRBJ2-1, with D perhaps matching TRBD2 (5 bases). This CDR3 spans 15 amino acids. Germline V lookup: CDR1 SGHVS, CDR2 FQNEAQ. V dropped 5 bases and J dropped 1 base, with 12 bases sitting between them. The chain's CDR3 is CASSQSRVSYNEQFF. The CDR3 coding sequence is TGTGCCAGCAGCCAATCGAGGGTATCCTACAATGAGCAGTTCTTC.

A few counts support this clone. The CDR3: CASSFTSGGTYEQYF. Written as DNA, the CDR3 is TGTGCCAGCAGCTTTACTAGCGGAGGGACCTACGAGCAGTACTTC. The chain has TRBV5-4 and TRBJ2-7, with 8 nucleotides matching TRBD2. V shed 2 bases and J 2 bases; nucleotides not matched to a gene: 6. The CDR3 is 15 residues long. Germline values: CDR1 SGHNT, CDR2 YYREEE (reference sequence).